Presented here are 28 T cell receptor beta chains from one specimen sequenced in a study of T cell repertoires in cytomegalovirus infection. One entry per CDR3 protein, called by TCRdb with MiXCR from the reads. The table includes almost 550,000 distinct CDR3 sequences, about 15% detected once. Sequencing was performed on CD8+ T cells from PBMCs. The receptors were gathered from a human donor in good health (CMV status not recorded). Some clones in this sample may be carry-over from other donors' samples.

The chain uses TRBV20-1 and TRBJ2-1; a possible D gene is TRBD1 (6 bases). The CDR3 is 15 residues long. The ends were cut back, 0 bases at V and 7 bases at J, with 16 bases in the middle. Germline V gene data show CDR1 as DFQATT and CDR2 as SNEGSKA (reference sequence). CDR3 amino acids: CSARDQSGALNEQFF. The DNA for the CDR3 is TGCAGTGCTAGAGATCAGTCAGGGGCTTTGAATGAGCAGTTCTTC.

The rearrangement links TRBV10-3 to TRBJ1-2, with TRBD1 as a possible D gene (5 bases). The CDR3 runs to 15 residues. The germline V and J ends were trimmed by 4 bases and 3 bases, with 15 bases remaining between them. From germline, CDR1 is ENHRY and CDR2 SYGVKD. The CDR3 loop reads CAISGSEGRDYGYTF. DNA of the CDR3: TGTGCCATCAGTGGGTCGGAGGGGAGAGACTATGGCTACACCTTC.

This rearrangement joins TRBV18 to TRBJ2-1, with D hard to call. CDR1 and CDR2 (germline): KGHSH, LQKENI. Trimming shortened V by 0 bases and J by 5 bases, and 8 bases separated the two germline ends. The CDR3 runs 14 residues. The CDR3 reads CASSPPRLHNEQFF. CDR3 bases: TGTGCCAGCTCACCACCACGACTTCACAATGAGCAGTTCTTC. Full variable domain (rest looked up from reference TRBV18 and TRBJ2-1): NAGVMQNPRHLVRRRGQEARLRCSPMKGHSHVYWYRQLPEEGLKFMVYLQKENIIDESGMPKERFSAEFPKEGPSILRIQQVVRGDSAAYFCASSPPRLHNEQFFGPGTRLTVL.

This clonotype was observed at least ten times. This chain uses TRBV4-1 with TRBJ1-1; D perhaps matches TRBD1 (5 bases). This CDR3 has 13 amino acids. Per the germline V gene, CDR1 is MGHRA and CDR2 is YSYEKL. V was cut by 0 bases and J by 5 bases, with 7 bases left in between. In DNA, the CDR3 is TGCGCCAGCAGCCAAGATAGGGGAACTGAAGCTTTCTTT. Translation gives CASSQDRGTEAFF.

In its sample, this clonotype was seen many times. The V and J genes are TRBV6-1 and TRBJ2-6; unclear D gene. The V and J ends lost 8 bases and 2 bases respectively, with 25 bases between them. This CDR3 spans 19 amino acids. Germline CDR1 is MNHNS and CDR2 is SASEGT. The CDR3 is CASDPTQLSDRPGANVLTF. The DNA of the CDR3 is TGTGCCAGCGACCCTACCCAACTTTCAGACCGGCCTGGGGCCAACGTCCTGACTTTC.

This clonotype has a count of ten or more. V and J are TRBV10-3 and TRBJ2-7; the D gene is possibly TRBD1 (6 bases). Trimming shortened V by 8 bases and J by 7 bases, and 15 bases separated the two germline ends. The CDR3 is made up of 12 amino acids. From germline, CDR1 is ENHRY and CDR2 SYGVKD. CDR3 residues: CAIGQGIEEQYF. The CDR3 DNA follows: TGTGCCATCGGGCAGGGGATAGAGGAGCAGTACTTC.

CDR3 in DNA: TGCAGTGCTCGTCCCGGGGCAGGGCGGACAGATACGCAGTATTTT. Translation: CSARPGAGRTDTQYF. This chain joins TRBV20-1 and TRBJ2-3; D may correspond to TRBD1 or TRBD2 (5 bases each). There are 15 residues in the CDR3. Germline V gives CDR1 DFQATT, CDR2 SNEGSKA (reference sequence). The V end lost 5 bases, the J end lost 3 bases, and 18 bases lay between the germline ends.

This clonotype was observed at least ten times. CDR3: CATSIDYGTGELFF. CDR3 DNA sequence: TGTGCCACCAGCATAGATTACGGCACCGGGGAGCTGTTTTTT. The J gene is TRBJ2-2, the V gene TRBV15; D is unclear. V was pared by 4 bases and J by 4 bases, with 10 bases between. Germline CDR1 is LNHNV and CDR2 is YYDKDF (reference sequence). The CDR3 extends over 14 amino acids.

V gene TRBV13 combines with J gene TRBJ2-7; a possible D gene is TRBD1 (6 bases). The germline V and J ends were trimmed by 0 bases and 4 bases, with 10 bases remaining between them. This CDR3 contains 14 residues. Looked up from germline, CDR1 is PRHDT and CDR2 is FYEKMQ (reference sequence). As DNA, the CDR3 is TGTGCCAGCAGCTTAGGGGGACACCAGTACGAGCAGTACTTC. Encoded protein: CASSLGGHQYEQYF. Variable domain in full (rest from reference TRBV13 and TRBJ2-7): AAGVIQSPRHLIKEKRETATLKCYPIPRHDTVYWYQQGPGQDPQFLISFYEKMQSDKGSIPDRFSAQQFSDYHSELNMSSLELGDSALYFCASSLGGHQYEQYFGPGTRLTVT.

This clonotype has only a few counts. This rearrangement joins TRBV4-2 to TRBJ1-1, with D maybe TRBD1 (6 bases). The CDR3 contains 16 residues. Germline loops: CDR1 LGHNA, CDR2 YNFKEQ. Between the trimmed V and J ends, which lost 0 bases and 10 bases, there was a span of 21 bases. The CDR3 reads CASSQERGGGDPGAFF. CDR3 sequence (DNA): TGTGCCAGCAGCCAAGAAAGGGGGGGAGGAGACCCCGGAGCTTTCTTT.

This clonotype has only a few counts. The rearrangement uses TRBV6-5 and TRBJ1-2; D unclear. The CDR3 length is 15 residues. Germline V lookup: CDR1 MNHEY, CDR2 SVGAGI. V lost 0 bases, J lost 8 bases, and 16 bases lay in between. CDR3 in DNA: TGTGCCAGCAGTTACTCGAGGTCCGCCGCAGGAGGCTACACCTTC. This sequence encodes CASSYSRSAAGGYTF.

The V call is TRBV14, the J call TRBJ2-7; 11 bases are a match to TRBD2. This CDR3 has 16 residues. CDR1 SGHDN and CDR2 FVKESK come from the germline V gene. V dropped 3 bases and J dropped 3; count of bases not matched to a gene: 7. The CDR3 region is CASSQILTSGVYEQYF. CDR3 sequence (DNA): TGTGCCAGCAGCCAGATCCTGACTAGCGGGGTCTACGAGCAGTACTTC.

This clonotype has a count of ten or more. The V call is TRBV28, the J call TRBJ2-7; perhaps TRBD1 as D (5 bases). The germline V and J ends were trimmed by 4 bases and 6 bases, with 10 bases remaining between them. The CDR3 spans 12 residues. Germline V gene lookup returns CDR1 MDHEN and CDR2 SYDVKM. CDR3: CASSSRAGEQYF. Here the CDR3 DNA reads TGTGCCAGCAGTTCCAGGGCCGGCGAGCAGTACTTC.

This clonotype was detected ten times or more. V gene TRBV9 combines with J gene TRBJ1-1; D not certain. Trimming pared 4 bases from V and 2 bases from J, leaving 9 bases between. The CDR3 is 13 residues long. The germline CDR1 and CDR2 sequences are SGDLS and YYNGEE. CDR3 in amino acids: CASSPRRNTEAFF. In nucleotides, the CDR3 is TGTGCCAGCAGCCCCAGACGTAACACTGAAGCTTTCTTT.

This CDR3 is CASRVQGNQPQHF. The CDR3 nucleotides read TGTGCCAGCAGGGTACAGGGAAATCAGCCCCAGCATTTT. This chain joins TRBV2 and TRBJ1-5; a weak D match, TRBD1 (6 bases). This CDR3 region has 13 residues. In germline, CDR1 is SNHLY, CDR2 FYNNEI. V lost 6 bases, J lost 4 bases, and 10 bases lay in between.

This chain links TRBV3-1 with TRBJ2-2, with D hard to call. V was cut by 4 bases and J by 2 bases, with 5 bases left in between. Germline CDR1 is LGHDT and CDR2 is YNNKEL (reference sequence). The CDR3 contains 13 residues. The DNA of the CDR3 is TGTGCCAGCAGCCCCGATAACACCGGGGAGCTGTTTTTT. It translates to CASSPDNTGELFF.

This clonotype came up many times. The chain links TRBV5-6 to TRBJ2-4; 8 bases fit TRBD1. Germline V gene data show CDR1 as SGHDT and CDR2 as YYEEEE. CDR3 length: 16 amino acids. V lost 4 bases, J lost 9 bases, and 15 bases stayed unmatched. The CDR3 spells CASSPPTVTGEAIQYF. CDR3 DNA sequence: TGTGCCAGCAGCCCCCCCACCGTGACAGGGGAGGCCATTCAGTACTTC.

This clonotype was detected only a few times. V gene TRBV12-5 combines with J gene TRBJ1-2, with TRBD1 as a possible D gene (5 bases). Germline values: CDR1 LGHNT, CDR2 FRNRAP. CDR3 length: 12 residues. The V gene lost 1 base and the J gene lost 12 bases, with 12 bases spanning the gap. The CDR3 sequence is CASGLGLDSHTF. The CDR3 region has the DNA TGTGCTAGTGGTTTGGGTCTCGACAGCCACACCTTC.

This clonotype was found many times. This chain joins TRBV6-1 and TRBJ2-1, with 8 nucleotides matching TRBD1. The CDR3 runs 16 residues. The V gene end was trimmed by 5 bases and the J gene end by 3 bases; junction bases not matched to a gene: 9. Germline CDR1 and CDR2: MNHNS and SASEGT. CDR3 in amino acids: CASSSSDRAVYNEQFF. The CDR3 nucleotides read TGTGCCAGCAGTTCCTCGGACAGGGCCGTCTACAATGAGCAGTTCTTC.

This clonotype was found many times. The genes are TRBV7-7 and TRBJ2-2; D is undetermined. This CDR3 contains 14 residues. V gave up 4 bases and J gave up 4 bases, with 10 bases separating them. Germline CDR1 and CDR2: SSHAT and FNYEAQ (reference sequence). Here the CDR3 DNA reads TGTGCCAGCAGCTCCAAGTCGGTCACCGGGGAGCTGTTTTTT. This gives the protein CASSSKSVTGELFF.

The table lists this clonotype with many counts. The chain couples TRBV7-8 to TRBJ1-1; tentative D call: TRBD1 (5 bases). There are 15 residues in the CDR3. V lost 5 bases and J 0 bases, leaving 13 bases between the germline ends. Germline V lookup: CDR1 SGHVS, CDR2 FQNEAQ. CDR3 sequence: CASSADSYMNTEAFF. CDR3 nucleotides: TGTGCCAGCAGCGCAGACAGTTACATGAACACTGAAGCTTTCTTT.

This clonotype was seen more than once but under ten times. This chain connects TRBV5-4 to TRBJ1-1; maybe TRBD1 (6 bases). The V end lost 0 bases, the J end lost 1 base, and 13 bases lay between the germline ends. This CDR3 spans 16 amino acids. Germline V gene sequence: CDR1 SGHNT, CDR2 YYREEE (reference sequence). The DNA for the CDR3 is TGTGCCAGCAGCTTGGACGGGGGCGGGGAGAACACTGAAGCTTTCTTT. Protein sequence: CASSLDGGGENTEAFF.

There are many counts of this clonotype. The chain links TRBV7-9 to TRBJ2-7, with 7 bases lining up with TRBD1. J gave up 2 bases and V 7 bases, and 11 bases lay outside the gene matches. CDR1 SEHNR and CDR2 FQNEAQ come from the germline V gene (reference sequence). The CDR3 runs 15 residues. The CDR3 reads CASTSGQISPYEQYF. The CDR3 nucleotides read TGTGCCAGCACTTCGGGACAGATTTCGCCCTACGAGCAGTACTTC.

The V and J genes are TRBV20-1 and TRBJ2-3, with 10 bases aligning to TRBD2. Germline CDR1 and CDR2: DFQATT and SNEGSKA (reference sequence). The CDR3 runs 15 residues. V lost 4 bases and J lost 2; bases outside the gene matches: 6. The CDR3 spells CSATSGSSLTDTQYF. As DNA, the CDR3 is TGCAGTGCTACTAGCGGGAGTTCACTCACAGATACGCAGTATTTT.

The genes are TRBV6-5 and TRBJ1-1, with D tentatively TRBD1 (5 bases). CDR3 length: 16 residues. V gave up 4 bases and J gave up 0 bases, with 15 bases separating them. CDR1 and CDR2 (germline): MNHEY, SVGAGI. DNA for the CDR3: TGTGCCAGCAGTTTTGGACACCCCTCCATGAACACTGAAGCTTTCTTT. Its translation is CASSFGHPSMNTEAFF.

This chain links TRBV5-6 with TRBJ2-3, with 8 bases aligning to TRBD2. The CDR3 consists of 16 residues. V dropped 5 bases and J dropped 6; count of bases not matched to a gene: 14. CDR1 SGHDT and CDR2 YYEEEE come from the germline V gene. The CDR3 bases are TGTGCCAGCAGTAACCGCCGGGGGGGCTCTATGGATACGCAGTATTTT. The encoded protein is CASSNRRGGSMDTQYF.

This clonotype appeared many times. The V call is TRBV12-3 or TRBV12-4, the J call TRBJ2-5, with D possibly TRBD2 on 6 matching bases. There are 15 residues in the CDR3. V was shortened by 2 bases and J by 2 bases, with 12 bases between the two germline ends. Here the CDR3 reads CASSLILAPQETQYF. CDR3 sequence (DNA): TGTGCCAGCAGTTTAATTCTAGCGCCTCAAGAGACCCAGTACTTC.

This clonotype has ten or more counts. The gene calls are TRBV12-3 or TRBV12-4 and TRBJ1-1, with D unresolved. Trimming removed 1 base from V and 0 bases from J, with 12 bases in between. CDR3 length equals 16 residues. CDR3 nucleotides: TGTGCCAGCAGTTTAGAGGACGGAGGGTTGAACACTGAAGCTTTCTTT. Amino acid sequence: CASSLEDGGLNTEAFF.